This T cell receptor beta chain emerged from a study of identical twins. Findings and limits, study-wide: Zero-insertion analyses were open to partial confounding by invariant MAIT and iNKT cells. With abundant cord blood beta clonotypes, insertions were fewer; memory repertoires showed no such pattern. The study based its conclusions on cross-sectional statistical analysis and did not follow the same donors. Beta out-of-frame twin sharing showed a weaker excess.

The CDR3 totals 13 residues. Trimming took off 1 base at V and 4 bases at J, with 11 bases between the two ends. CDR1 is DFQATT and CDR2 is SNEGSKA in the germline V gene (reference sequence). With regard to this clonotype: Its antigen is not identified.

TCRdb re-analysed the 5' RACE reads in MiXCR, keeping a single row per CDR3 protein. In the table there are about 690,000 distinct CDR3 sequences, 5.5% to 6.5% of which are singletons. The TCR sequence derives from a man between 18 and 35 years old in good health. The chain uses TRBV20-1 and TRBJ2-7; D remains ambiguous. Specimen: naive T cells sorted from blood. CDR3 DNA: TGCAGTGCTAGAGCCCCAAGAGAGTACGAGCAGTACTTC. Its translation: CSARAPREYEQYF.